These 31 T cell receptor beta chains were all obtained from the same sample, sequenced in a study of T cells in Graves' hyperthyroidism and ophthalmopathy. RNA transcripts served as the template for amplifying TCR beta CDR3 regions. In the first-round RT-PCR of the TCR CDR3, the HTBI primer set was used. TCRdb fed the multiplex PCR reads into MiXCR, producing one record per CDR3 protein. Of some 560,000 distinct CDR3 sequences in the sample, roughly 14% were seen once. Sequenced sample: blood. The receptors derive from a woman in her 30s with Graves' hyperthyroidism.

The CDR3 spells CSVAGTGAFYGYTF. In nucleotides, the CDR3 is TGCAGCGTTGCGGGGACAGGGGCCTTTTATGGCTACACCTTC. V and J are TRBV29-1 and TRBJ1-2; TRBD1 matches 10 bases. V was clipped by 4 bases and J by 5 bases; unmatched bases: 7. The CDR3 is 14 residues long. Germline V gene lookup returns CDR1 SQVTM and CDR2 ANQGSEA.

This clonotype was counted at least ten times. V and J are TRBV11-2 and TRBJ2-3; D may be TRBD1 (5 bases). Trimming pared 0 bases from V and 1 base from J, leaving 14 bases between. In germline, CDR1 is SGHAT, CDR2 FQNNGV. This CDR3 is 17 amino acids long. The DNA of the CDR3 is TGTGCCAGCAGCTTAGATCGTGTAGGGGCCGGCACAGATACGCAGTATTTT. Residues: CASSLDRVGAGTDTQYF.

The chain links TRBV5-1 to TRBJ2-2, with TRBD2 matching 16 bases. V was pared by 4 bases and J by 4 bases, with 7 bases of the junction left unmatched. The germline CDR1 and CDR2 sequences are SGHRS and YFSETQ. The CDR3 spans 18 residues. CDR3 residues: CASSTGTSGRASTGELFF. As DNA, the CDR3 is TGCGCCAGCAGCACGGGGACTAGCGGGAGGGCCAGCACCGGGGAGCTGTTTTTT.

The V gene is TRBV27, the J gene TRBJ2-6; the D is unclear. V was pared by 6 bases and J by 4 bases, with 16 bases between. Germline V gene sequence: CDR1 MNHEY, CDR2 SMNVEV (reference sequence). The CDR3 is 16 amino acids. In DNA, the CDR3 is TGTGCCAGCAGAAGAGACGTGGCAACCGGGGCCAACGTCCTGACTTTC. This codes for CASRRDVATGANVLTF.

CDR3 sequence: CASSPFVQGAYNEQFF. The CDR3 nucleotides are TGTGCCAGCTCACCATTCGTCCAGGGCGCCTACAATGAGCAGTTCTTC. The chain links TRBV18 to TRBJ2-1; possibly TRBD1 for D (5 bases). The CDR3 contains 16 residues. V was clipped by 2 bases and J by 2 bases, with 13 bases between them. CDR1 and CDR2 (germline): KGHSH, LQKENI.

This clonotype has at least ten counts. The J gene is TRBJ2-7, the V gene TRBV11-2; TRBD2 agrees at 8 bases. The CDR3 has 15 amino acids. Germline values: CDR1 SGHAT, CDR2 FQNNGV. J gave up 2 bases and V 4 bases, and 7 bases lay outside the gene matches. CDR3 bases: TGTGCCAGCAGCTCCCTCAGCGGGGGAGCCTACGAGCAGTACTTC. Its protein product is CASSSLSGGAYEQYF.

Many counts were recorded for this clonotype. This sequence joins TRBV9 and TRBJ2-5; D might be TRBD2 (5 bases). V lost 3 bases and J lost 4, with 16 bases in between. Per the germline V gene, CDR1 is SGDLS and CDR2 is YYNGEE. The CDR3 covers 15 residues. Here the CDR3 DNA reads TGTGCCAGCAGCGCGCGGACCTTTGAGGGAGAGACCCAGTACTTC. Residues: CASSARTFEGETQYF.

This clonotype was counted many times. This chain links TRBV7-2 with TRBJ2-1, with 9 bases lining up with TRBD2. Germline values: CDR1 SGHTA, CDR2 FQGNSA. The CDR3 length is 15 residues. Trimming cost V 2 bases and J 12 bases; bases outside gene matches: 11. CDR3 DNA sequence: TGTGCCAGCAGCTTAAACCAAGCGGGAGGCGACCGGCAGTTCTTC. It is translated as CASSLNQAGGDRQFF.

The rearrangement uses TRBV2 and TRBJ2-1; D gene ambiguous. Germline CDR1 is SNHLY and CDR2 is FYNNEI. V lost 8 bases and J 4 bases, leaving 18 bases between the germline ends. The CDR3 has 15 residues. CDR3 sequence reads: CASGSGRATYNEQFF. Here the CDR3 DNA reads TGTGCCAGCGGGTCCGGACGGGCTACATACAATGAGCAGTTCTTC.

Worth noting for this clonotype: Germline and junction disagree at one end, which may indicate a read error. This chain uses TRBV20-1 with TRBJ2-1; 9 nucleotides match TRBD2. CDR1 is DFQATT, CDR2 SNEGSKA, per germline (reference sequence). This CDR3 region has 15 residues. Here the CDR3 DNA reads TGCAGTGCTTTTAGCGGGAGTGCATCCTGCAATGAGCAGTTCTTC. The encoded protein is CSAFSGSASCNEQFF.

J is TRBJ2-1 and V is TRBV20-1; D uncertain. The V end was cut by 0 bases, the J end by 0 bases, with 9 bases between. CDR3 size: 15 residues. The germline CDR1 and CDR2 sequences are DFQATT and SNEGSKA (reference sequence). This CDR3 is CSARDDVSSYNEQFF. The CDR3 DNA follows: TGCAGTGCTAGAGATGACGTAAGCTCCTACAATGAGCAGTTCTTC.

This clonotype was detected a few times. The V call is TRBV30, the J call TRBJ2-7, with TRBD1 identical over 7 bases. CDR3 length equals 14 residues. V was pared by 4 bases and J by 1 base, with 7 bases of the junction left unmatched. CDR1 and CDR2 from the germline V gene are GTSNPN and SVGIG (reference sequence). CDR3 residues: CAWKLTGTSYEQYF. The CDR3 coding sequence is TGTGCCTGGAAATTGACAGGGACATCCTACGAGCAGTACTTC.

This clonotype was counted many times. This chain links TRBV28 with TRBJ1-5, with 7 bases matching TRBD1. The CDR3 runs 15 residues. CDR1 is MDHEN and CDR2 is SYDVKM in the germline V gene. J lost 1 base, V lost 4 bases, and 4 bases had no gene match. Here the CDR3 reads CASSSGQASNQPQHF. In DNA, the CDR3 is TGTGCCAGCAGTTCCGGACAGGCGAGCAATCAGCCCCAGCATTTT.

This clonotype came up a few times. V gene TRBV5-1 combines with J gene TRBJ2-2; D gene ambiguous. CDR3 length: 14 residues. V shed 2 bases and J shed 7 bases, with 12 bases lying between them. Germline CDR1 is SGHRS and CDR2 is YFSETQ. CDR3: CASSFSWVIGELFF. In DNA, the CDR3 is TGCGCCAGCAGCTTTTCCTGGGTAATCGGGGAGCTGTTTTTT. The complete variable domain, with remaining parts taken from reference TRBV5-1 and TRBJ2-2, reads KAGVTQTPRYLIKTRGQQVTLSCSPISGHRSVSWYQQTPGQGLQFLFEYFSETQRNKGNFPGRFSGRQFSNSRSEMNVSTLELGDSALYLCASSFSWVIGELFFGEGSRLTVL.

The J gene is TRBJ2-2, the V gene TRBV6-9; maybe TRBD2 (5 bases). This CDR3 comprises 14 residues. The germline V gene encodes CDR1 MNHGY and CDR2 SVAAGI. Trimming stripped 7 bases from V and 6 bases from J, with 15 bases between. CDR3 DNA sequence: TGTGCCAGCATTTTCCGGGGTAATTCCGGGGAGCTGTTTTTT. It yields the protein CASIFRGNSGELFF.

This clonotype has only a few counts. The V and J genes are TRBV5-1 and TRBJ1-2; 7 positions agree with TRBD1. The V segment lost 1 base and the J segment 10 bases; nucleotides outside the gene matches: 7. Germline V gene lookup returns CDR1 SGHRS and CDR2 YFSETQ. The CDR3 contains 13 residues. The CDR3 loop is CASSLQGESDYTF. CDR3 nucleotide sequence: TGCGCCAGCAGCTTGCAGGGGGAGTCTGACTACACCTTC.

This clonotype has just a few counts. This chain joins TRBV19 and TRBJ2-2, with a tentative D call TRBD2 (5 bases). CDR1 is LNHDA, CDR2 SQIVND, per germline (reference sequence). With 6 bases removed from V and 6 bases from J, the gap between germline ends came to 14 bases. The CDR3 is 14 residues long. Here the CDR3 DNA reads TGTGCCAGTAGCCCGACGGGGATACCCGGGGAGCTGTTTTTT. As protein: CASSPTGIPGELFF.

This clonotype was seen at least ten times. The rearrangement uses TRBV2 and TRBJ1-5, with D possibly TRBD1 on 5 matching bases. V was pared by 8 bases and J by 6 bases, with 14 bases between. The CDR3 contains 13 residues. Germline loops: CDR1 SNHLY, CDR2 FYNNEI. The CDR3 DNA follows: TGTGCCAGCGGGGACCTTAGGGGTCAGCCCCAGCATTTT. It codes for CASGDLRGQPQHF.

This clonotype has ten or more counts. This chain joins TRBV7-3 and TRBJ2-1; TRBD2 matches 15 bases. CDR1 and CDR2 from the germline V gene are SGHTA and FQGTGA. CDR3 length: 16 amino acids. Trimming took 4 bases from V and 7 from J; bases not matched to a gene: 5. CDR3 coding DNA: TGTGCCAGCAGCTCCGGGACTAGCGGGAGGCGGAATGAGCAGTTCTTC. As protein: CASSSGTSGRRNEQFF.

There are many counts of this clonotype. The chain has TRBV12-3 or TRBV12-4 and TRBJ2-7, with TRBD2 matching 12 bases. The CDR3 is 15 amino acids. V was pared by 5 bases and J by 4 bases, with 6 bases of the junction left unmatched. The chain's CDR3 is CASSDGLAGFYEQYF. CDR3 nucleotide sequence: TGTGCCAGCAGTGACGGACTAGCGGGATTTTACGAGCAGTACTTC.

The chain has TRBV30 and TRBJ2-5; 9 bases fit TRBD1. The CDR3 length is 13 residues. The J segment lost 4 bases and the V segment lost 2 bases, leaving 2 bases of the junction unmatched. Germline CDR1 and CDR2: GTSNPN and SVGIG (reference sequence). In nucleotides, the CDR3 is TGTGCCTGGAGTACGACAGGGGGAGAGACCCAGTACTTC. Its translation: CAWSTTGGETQYF.

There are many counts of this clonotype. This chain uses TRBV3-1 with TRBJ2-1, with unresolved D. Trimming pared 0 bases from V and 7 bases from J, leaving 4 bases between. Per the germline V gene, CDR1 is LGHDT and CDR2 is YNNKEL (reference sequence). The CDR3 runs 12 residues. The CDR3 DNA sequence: TGTGCCAGCAGCCAAGAAGTTAATGAGCAGTTCTTC. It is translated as CASSQEVNEQFF.

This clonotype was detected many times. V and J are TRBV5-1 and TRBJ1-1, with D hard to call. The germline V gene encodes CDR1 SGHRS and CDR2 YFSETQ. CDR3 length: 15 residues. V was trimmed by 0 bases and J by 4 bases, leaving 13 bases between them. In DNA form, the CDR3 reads TGCGCCAGCAGCTTGGGGTTGGCTCGGGGCACTGAAGCTTTCTTT. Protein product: CASSLGLARGTEAFF. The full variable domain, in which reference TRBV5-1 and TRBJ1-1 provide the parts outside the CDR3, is KAGVTQTPRYLIKTRGQQVTLSCSPISGHRSVSWYQQTPGQGLQFLFEYFSETQRNKGNFPGRFSGRQFSNSRSEMNVSTLELGDSALYLCASSLGLARGTEAFFGQGTRLTVV.

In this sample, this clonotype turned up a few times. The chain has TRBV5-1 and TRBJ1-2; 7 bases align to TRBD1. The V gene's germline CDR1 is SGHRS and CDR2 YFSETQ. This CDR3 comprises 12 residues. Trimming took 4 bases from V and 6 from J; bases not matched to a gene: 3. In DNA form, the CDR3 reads TGCGCCAGCAGCGGAGACAGGGATGGCTACACCTTC. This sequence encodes CASSGDRDGYTF.

In DNA form, the CDR3 reads TGTGCCAGCAGCTTCGGGACTAGGGTCACCGGGGAGCTGTTTTTT. Its translation is CASSFGTRVTGELFF. This sequence joins TRBV11-2 and TRBJ2-2; 8 positions agree with TRBD2. The V segment lost 3 bases and the J segment 4 bases; nucleotides outside the gene matches: 4. The CDR3 length is 15 residues. CDR1 is SGHAT, CDR2 FQNNGV, per germline.

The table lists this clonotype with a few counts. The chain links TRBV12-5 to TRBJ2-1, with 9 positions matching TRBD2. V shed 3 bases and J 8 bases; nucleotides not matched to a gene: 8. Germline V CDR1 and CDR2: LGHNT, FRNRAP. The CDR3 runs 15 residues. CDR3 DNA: TGTGCTAGTGGTTTTGGGCGGGAGGGCCTGGATGAGCAGTTCTTC. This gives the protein CASGFGREGLDEQFF.

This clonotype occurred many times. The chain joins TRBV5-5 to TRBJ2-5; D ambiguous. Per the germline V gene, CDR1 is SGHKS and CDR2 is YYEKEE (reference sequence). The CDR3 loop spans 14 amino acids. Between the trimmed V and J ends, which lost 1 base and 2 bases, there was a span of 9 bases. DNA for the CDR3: TGTGCCAGCAGCTTGAGGTCAGCACAAGAGACCCAGTACTTC. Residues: CASSLRSAQETQYF.

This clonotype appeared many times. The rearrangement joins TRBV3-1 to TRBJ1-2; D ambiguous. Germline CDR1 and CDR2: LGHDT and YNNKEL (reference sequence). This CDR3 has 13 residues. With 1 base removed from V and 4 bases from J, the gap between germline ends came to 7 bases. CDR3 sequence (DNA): TGTGCCAGCAGCCAAGTTACGGCCTATGGCTACACCTTC. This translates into CASSQVTAYGYTF.

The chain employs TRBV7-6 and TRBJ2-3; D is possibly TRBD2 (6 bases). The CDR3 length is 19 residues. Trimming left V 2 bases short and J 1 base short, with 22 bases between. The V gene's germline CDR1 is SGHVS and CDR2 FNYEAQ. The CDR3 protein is CASSLILSLAGSRTDTQYF. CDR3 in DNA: TGTGCCAGCAGCTTAATACTTAGTTTGGCGGGATCGCGCACAGATACGCAGTATTTT. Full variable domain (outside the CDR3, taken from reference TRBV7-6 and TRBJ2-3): GAGVSQSPRYKVTKRGQDVALRCDPISGHVSLYWYRQALGQGPEFLTYFNYEAQQDKSGLPNDRFSAERPEGSISTLTIQRTEQRDSAMYRCASSLILSLAGSRTDTQYFGPGTRLTVL.

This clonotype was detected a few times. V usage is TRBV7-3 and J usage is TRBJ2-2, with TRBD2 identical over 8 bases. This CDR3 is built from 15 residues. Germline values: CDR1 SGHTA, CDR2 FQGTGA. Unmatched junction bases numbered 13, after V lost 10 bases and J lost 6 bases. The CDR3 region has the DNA TGTGCCACTCAACGGGGGGGCGGGAGTCCCGGGGAGCTGTTTTTT. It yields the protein CATQRGGGSPGELFF. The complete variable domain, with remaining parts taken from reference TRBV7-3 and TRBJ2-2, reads GAGVSQTPSNKVTEKGKYVELRCDPISGHTALYWYRQSLGQGPEFLIYFQGTGAADDSGLPNDRFFAVRPEGSVSTLKIQRTERGDSAVYLCATQRGGGSPGELFFGEGSRLTVL.

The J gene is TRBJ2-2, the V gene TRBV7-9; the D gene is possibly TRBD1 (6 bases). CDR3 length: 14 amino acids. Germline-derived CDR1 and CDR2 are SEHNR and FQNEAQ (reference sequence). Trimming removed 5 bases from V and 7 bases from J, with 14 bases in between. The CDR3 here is CASSNRQVLGELFF. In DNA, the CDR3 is TGTGCCAGCAGCAATCGACAGGTTCTCGGGGAGCTGTTTTTT. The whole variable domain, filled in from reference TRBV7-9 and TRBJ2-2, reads DTGVSQNPRHKITKRGQNVTFRCDPISEHNRLYWYRQTLGQGPEFLTYFQNEAQLEKSRLLSDRFSAERPKGSFSTLEIQRTEQGDSAMYLCASSNRQVLGELFFGEGSRLTVL.